The sequence of this T cell receptor (beta chain) was determined in a study of beta chain features in type 1 diabetes. Whole-study context: Patients were similar to healthy donors in age and gender (as well as in cell yields). General observations from the study: Fewer junction insertions and more nucleotide deletions appeared in type 1 diabetes patients. Among patients, naive, central memory and Treg TCRB repertoires appeared more similar than among healthy donors.

Germline values: CDR1 SGHTA, CDR2 FQGNSA. Between the trimmed V and J ends, which lost 0 bases and 7 bases, there was a span of 9 bases. This CDR3 comprises 14 residues. Regarding this clone: No antigen is known for it.

Isolated RNA was reverse transcribed in full, so expressed TCRB transcripts were sequenced. Clones were sequenced by immunoSEQ multiplex PCR, and TCRdb holds only the in-frame ones, with some missing. The sample consists of under 500,000 clones, about 29% of them appearing once. Sorted cells reached over 95% purity in every population. This TCR was sampled from a man aged 18 to 29 in good health. Sequenced sample: naive CD4+ T cells from blood. This chain links TRBV7-2 with TRBJ1-4; a possible D gene is TRBD1 (6 bases). CDR3 in DNA: TGTGCCAGCAGCTTAGCCGGGGGCGGTGAAAAACTGTTTTTT. This gives the protein CASSLAGGGEKLFF.